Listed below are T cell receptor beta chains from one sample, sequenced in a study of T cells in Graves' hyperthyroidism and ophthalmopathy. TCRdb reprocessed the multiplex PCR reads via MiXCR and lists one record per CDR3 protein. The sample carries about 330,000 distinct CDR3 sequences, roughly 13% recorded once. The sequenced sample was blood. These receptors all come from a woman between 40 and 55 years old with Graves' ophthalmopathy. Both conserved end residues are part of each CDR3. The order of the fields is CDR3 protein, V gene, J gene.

CATPRGAYNEQFF	TRBV5-8	TRBJ2-1
CASSLGMGSGGLTDTQYF	TRBV7-2	TRBJ2-3
CASSEWDSNSPLHF	TRBV6-1	TRBJ1-6
CASSQASEHHSQPQHF	TRBV4-2	TRBJ1-5
CASSQGQRTEAFF	TRBV4-1	TRBJ1-1
CSVERGVSSGRAQETQYF	TRBV29-1	TRBJ2-5
CACRGAGEGYTF	TRBV3-1	TRBJ1-2
CASSPQGYNEQFF	TRBV13	TRBJ2-1
CASSFSSNTEAFF	TRBV12-3/TRBV12-4	TRBJ1-1
CASSSGGLRNSPLHF	TRBV7-8	TRBJ1-6
CASAPWEGRGDEQFF	TRBV12-3/TRBV12-4	TRBJ2-1
CASTPGGGYEQYF	TRBV28	TRBJ2-7
CASSLVYSLVTNTGELFF	TRBV12-3/TRBV12-4	TRBJ2-2
CSAGTVNYGYTF	TRBV29-1	TRBJ1-2
CASSLRNTIYF	TRBV7-9	TRBJ1-3
CASSKLGLKSSYEQYF	TRBV7-2	TRBJ2-7
CAISRDREYEQYF	TRBV10-3	TRBJ2-7